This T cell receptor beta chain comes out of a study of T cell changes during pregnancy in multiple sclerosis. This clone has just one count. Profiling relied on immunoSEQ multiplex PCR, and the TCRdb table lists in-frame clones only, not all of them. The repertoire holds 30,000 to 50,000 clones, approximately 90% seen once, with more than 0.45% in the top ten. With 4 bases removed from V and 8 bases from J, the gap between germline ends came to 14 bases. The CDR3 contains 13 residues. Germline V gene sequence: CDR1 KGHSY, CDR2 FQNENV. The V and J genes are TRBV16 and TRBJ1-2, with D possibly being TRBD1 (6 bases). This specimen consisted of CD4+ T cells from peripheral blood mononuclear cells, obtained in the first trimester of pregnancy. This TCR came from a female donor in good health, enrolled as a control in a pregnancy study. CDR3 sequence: CASSPRTGQGYTF. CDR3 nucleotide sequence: TGTGCCAGCAGCCCACGGACTGGACAGGGCTACACCTTC.